This TCR beta chain was sequenced in a study of blood T cell repertoires in COVID-19. The overall study: Acute-phase and convalescent COVID-19 samples originated in the United States, Italy and Spain. PBMCs, B-cell-depleted T cells, or T cells provided the cDNA or gDNA that made up the material.

The junction had 6 bases not matched to a gene; V was cut back by 4 bases and J by 9 bases. The CDR3 runs to 14 residues. Germline loops: CDR1 SGHAT, CDR2 FQNNGV. This clone has a count of ten or more. Authors' processing steps: It was from reference gene primer amplification that nucleated cell counts were estimated. TCRdb's table, derived via immunoSEQ multiplex PCR, lists solely in-frame clones and lacks some. V, J and clone size reflect that table, while D and trimming were determined from the DNA. Among under 90,000 clones, 80% to 85% were seen once, and the ten largest hold approximately 16%. The TCR sequence derives from a woman over 75 with active or convalescent COVID-19. Material for sequencing was peripheral blood. The chain couples TRBV11-2 to TRBJ2-2; TRBD1 matches at 9 bases. The CDR3 spells CASSSNRGRRELFF. The CDR3 DNA follows: TGTGCCAGCAGCTCTAACAGGGGGCGCAGGGAGCTGTTTTTT. Drawing the rest from reference TRBV11-2 and TRBJ2-2, the complete variable domain is EAGVAQSPRYKIIEKRQSVAFWCNPISGHATLYWYQQILGQGPKLLIQFQNNGVVDDSQLPKDRFSAERLKGVDSTLKIQPAKLEDSAVYLCASSSNRGRRELFFGEGSRLTVL.